This T cell receptor (beta chain) was sequenced in a study of blood T cell repertoires in COVID-19. Whole-study context: PBMCs, B-cell-depleted T cells, or T cells were the source of the cDNA or gDNA that made up the material.

This clone has more than one count but fewer than ten. Original methodology: Amplification with reference gene primers provided the estimates of nucleated cell counts. The method was immunoSEQ multiplex PCR; TCRdb's version includes in-frame clones alone and lacks a portion of them. Clonal size and the V and J genes are those of that table, whereas D and trimming came from the DNA. The sample shows more than 200,000 clones, around nine tenths of them seen only once. Participants had their cohort set by participant-reported clinical history. This CDR3 has 15 residues. Germline lookup yields CDR1 SGHTA and CDR2 FQGNSA. V lost 4 bases to trimming and J lost 3 bases; unmatched junction nucleotides: 8.

V usage is TRBV7-2 and J usage is TRBJ2-5; 7 nucleotides align to TRBD2. Sequencing was carried out using PBMCs or T cells enriched from blood (not recorded which). The TCR sequence derives from a woman in her 30s who had recovered from COVID-19. CDR3 in DNA: TGTGCCAGCAGCTATAGGACTAGAGGCAAAGAGACCCAGTACTTC. Translation gives CASSYRTRGKETQYF.